This TCR beta chain was profiled in a study of T cells in Graves' hyperthyroidism and ophthalmopathy. Study-wide findings and caveats: Classification by a 13 V-J model distinguished ophthalmopathy from stable hyperthyroidism.

TCR beta CDR3 regions were amplified from RNA transcripts. HTBI primers were employed in a first-round RT-PCR of the TCR CDR3. From the multiplex PCR reads, TCRdb called clonotypes with MiXCR, one entry per CDR3 protein. The table includes 640,000 or so distinct CDR3 sequences, approximately 15% detected once. Concerning this clonotype itself: What it binds is unknown.

Patients with ophthalmopathy all had a Clinical Activity Score of at least 3, a NOSPECS grade of at least 4 and duration under 3 months. Sequenced: blood. The source is a woman aged 40-49 years with Graves' ophthalmopathy.

CDR3 amino acids: CSAIPGTEAFF. CDR3 sequence (DNA): TGCAGCGCAATACCGGGGACTGAAGCTTTCTTT. The V and J genes are TRBV29-1 and TRBJ1-1; D uncertain. The CDR3 has 11 amino acids. CDR1 is SQVTM, CDR2 ANQGSEA, per germline. Between the trimmed V and J ends, which lost 7 bases and 5 bases, there was a span of 11 bases.